The 6 T cell receptor beta chains listed next were all sequenced from one sample in a study of CD8 T cells in Susac syndrome. Random-hexamer reverse transcription was applied to roughly 0.45 to 1 ug RNA. TCRdb reprocessed the immunoSEQ multiplex PCR reads with MiXCR, giving one entry per CDR3 protein. This repertoire shows 200,000 to 250,000 distinct CDR3 sequences, 85% to 95% found once; its top ten account for about 0.08%. Specimen: CD4+ T cells from PBMCs. The receptors shown here come from a human donor with multiple sclerosis.

The V gene is TRBV7-2, the J gene TRBJ2-7, with D tentatively TRBD1 or TRBD2 (6 bases each). Between the trimmed V and J ends, which lost 5 bases and 5 bases, there was a span of 19 bases. The CDR3 is 15 amino acids. The germline V gene has CDR1 SGHTA and CDR2 FQGNSA. CDR3 sequence reads: CASSVNRGPDNEQYF. The DNA of the CDR3 is TGTGCCAGCAGCGTGAACCGGGGGCCGGATAACGAGCAGTACTTC.

This chain uses TRBV19 with TRBJ2-5; 9 bases map to TRBD1. With V trimmed by 3 bases and J by 5 bases, 7 bases remained unmatched. The CDR3 is made up of 15 amino acids. Germline CDR1 reads LNHDA; CDR2 reads SQIVND (reference sequence). The CDR3 nucleotides are TGTGCCAGTAGTATTACCCCCGACAGGGGGGAGACCCAGTACTTC. Its protein product is CASSITPDRGETQYF. Variable domain in full (rest from reference TRBV19 and TRBJ2-5): DGGITQSPKYLFRKEGQNVTLSCEQNLNHDAMYWYRQDPGQGLRLIYYSQIVNDFQKGDIAEGYSVSREKKESFPLTVTSAQKNPTAFYLCASSITPDRGETQYFGPGTRLLVL.

The chain couples TRBV19 to TRBJ1-2; D not certain. Germline assignment: CDR1 LNHDA and CDR2 SQIVND (reference sequence). The CDR3 sequence is 15 residues long. Deletions cut 5 bases from V and 2 bases from J, with 15 bases between. The CDR3 loop reads CASSPRTQANYGYTF. The CDR3 coding sequence is TGTGCCAGTAGTCCCCGGACCCAGGCCAACTATGGCTACACCTTC. The full variable domain, completed using reference TRBV19 and TRBJ1-2, is DGGITQSPKYLFRKEGQNVTLSCEQNLNHDAMYWYRQDPGQGLRLIYYSQIVNDFQKGDIAEGYSVSREKKESFPLTVTSAQKNPTAFYLCASSPRTQANYGYTFGSGTRLTVV.

V is TRBV12-3 or TRBV12-4 and J is TRBJ2-7; the D gene is possibly TRBD2 (7 bases). This CDR3 spans 14 amino acids. The V and J ends lost 8 bases and 3 bases respectively, with 17 bases between them. CDR3 coding DNA: TGTGCCAGCGCCTCCGGGGGGCTGGGCTACGAGCAGTACTTC. This gives the protein CASASGGLGYEQYF.

V and J are TRBV3-1 and TRBJ2-2, with 9 positions matching TRBD2. The CDR3 contains 15 residues. Per germline, CDR1 LGHDT and CDR2 YNNKEL (reference sequence). Unmatched junction bases numbered 1, after V lost 2 bases and J lost 3 bases. Here the CDR3 DNA reads TGTGCCAGCAGCCAAATAGCGGGGGACACCGGGGAGCTGTTTTTT. Residues: CASSQIAGDTGELFF.

This clonotype was seen only once. The chain combines TRBV29-1 with TRBJ1-1; D gene uncertain. Between the trimmed V and J ends, which lost 6 bases and 1 base, there was a span of 18 bases. In germline, CDR1 is SQVTM, CDR2 ANQGSEA. The CDR3 covers 15 residues. This CDR3 reads CSVRARLTENTEAFF. CDR3 in DNA: TGCAGCGTCCGGGCCCGACTTACTGAGAACACTGAAGCTTTCTTT.